One sample yielded the 3 T cell receptor beta chains listed below, sequenced in a study of metastatic and nonmetastatic thyroid tumors. TCRdb reanalyzed the PCR reads via MiXCR. The sample carries around 34,000 clones, roughly a fifth recorded once. Thyroid surgery had not been preceded by any treatment in any patient. What was sequenced was blood. The receptors originated from a female donor with papillary thyroid cancer or a benign thyroid nodule (not recorded which). Some clones in this sample may be carry-over from other donors' samples.

This clone has ten or more counts. The V call is TRBV5-6, the J call TRBJ2-5, with a weak D call TRBD1 (6 bases). The CDR3 sequence is 15 residues long. V was pared by 0 bases and J by 2 bases, with 11 bases between. Germline V gene data show CDR1 as SGHDT and CDR2 as YYEEEE. CDR3 DNA: TGTGCCAGCAGCTTGGACAGGGTTTTTCAAGAGACCCAGTACTTC. This encodes CASSLDRVFQETQYF.

This clone has just one count. This chain uses TRBV7-9 with TRBJ1-2; D gene unclear. CDR3 length: 15 amino acids. Between the trimmed V and J ends, which lost 2 bases and 1 base, there was a span of 11 bases. Per germline, CDR1 SEHNR and CDR2 FQNEAQ (reference sequence). Here the CDR3 DNA reads TGTGCCAGCAGCTTAAGTCCTGCCATTAACTATGGCTACACCTTC. Its translation: CASSLSPAINYGYTF.

This clone occurred many times. The chain uses TRBV18 and TRBJ2-1; D is perhaps TRBD2 (6 bases). Germline V gives CDR1 KGHSH, CDR2 LQKENI. CDR3 length: 14 amino acids. Trimming pared 4 bases from V and 10 bases from J, leaving 17 bases between. CDR3 sequence reads: CASSLTGTAREQFF. DNA of the CDR3: TGTGCCAGCTCACTTACCGGGACTGCAAGGGAGCAGTTCTTC.